The entry below gives a single T cell receptor beta chain sequence along with its context. The CDR3 totals 12 residues. Trimming cost V 6 bases and J 0 bases, with 8 bases left between them. The V gene's germline CDR1 is GTSNPN and CDR2 SVGIG (reference sequence). This specimen belongs to a study of early T cells in non-severe SARS-CoV-2 infection. As for the study in general: Chains from this unsorted whole-blood bulk RNA could not be paired.

Tagging with unique molecular identifiers was applied to individual cDNA molecules. TCRdb called the 5' RACE reads again in MiXCR, with one record for every CDR3 protein. Here the sample spans 30,000 or so distinct CDR3 sequences, around 7% being singletons. This sequence originates from an adult who was a healthcare worker with PCR-confirmed SARS-CoV-2 infection or an uninfected control (not recorded which). Input material: whole blood. The rearrangement uses TRBV30 and TRBJ1-1; possibly TRBD1 for D (6 bases). The chain's CDR3 is CACDRMNTEAFF. The CDR3 DNA sequence: TGTGCCTGCGACAGGATGAACACTGAAGCTTTCTTT.